Reported below is one TCR beta chain. Antigen: not known. The V segment lost 2 bases and the J segment 2 bases; nucleotides outside the gene matches: 2. Germline lookup yields CDR1 LNHNV and CDR2 YYDKDF (reference sequence). The CDR3 totals 15 residues. The sample comes from a study of beta chain features in type 1 diabetes. Study results and caveats: A moderate, significant TCRB CDR3 shortening appeared in type 1 diabetes across four CD4+ subsets.

cDNA synthesis used the whole RNA isolate, giving expressed TCRB sequences. The protocol was immunoSEQ multiplex PCR, while the TCRdb copy is restricted to in-frame clones and leaves out a portion. There are about 320,000 clones in the sample; 13% to 15% occur only once, and under 8.5% lies in the top ten. This chain links TRBV15 with TRBJ1-5; 8 bases map to TRBD1. Sequencing used central memory CD4+ T cells from blood. This TCR derives from a man aged 25 to 45 in good health. CDR3: CATSRTTGGNQPQHF. In nucleotides, the CDR3 is TGTGCCACCAGCAGAACGACAGGGGGCAATCAGCCCCAGCATTTT.